This T cell receptor (beta chain) was recovered during a study of T cell responses to AZD1222 COVID-19 vaccine. Study at large: Second-dose recipients at about 4 or about 12 weeks were treated as one pooled group.

The study, taken as a whole, reports: Seropositive at baseline were only a handful of AZD1222 recipients.

This clone was detected only once. Its antigen is as yet unknown. Generated by immunoSEQ multiplex PCR, the TCRdb table keeps only in-frame clones and is missing some. The sample carries 110,000 to 150,000 clones, 80% to 90% recorded once. Sample: peripheral blood, taken on day 0 of AZD1222 vaccination. The clonotype was recovered from an adult in good health.

The CDR3 coding sequence is TGTGCCAGCAGCTTACGGTTAGGGATTGAGCAGTTCTTC. Translating gives CASSLRLGIEQFF. The chain recombines TRBV11-2 with TRBJ2-1; unclear D gene. CDR1 and CDR2 from the germline V gene are SGHAT and FQNNGV. V lost 2 bases, J lost 9 bases, and 11 bases lay in between. CDR3 size: 13 residues.